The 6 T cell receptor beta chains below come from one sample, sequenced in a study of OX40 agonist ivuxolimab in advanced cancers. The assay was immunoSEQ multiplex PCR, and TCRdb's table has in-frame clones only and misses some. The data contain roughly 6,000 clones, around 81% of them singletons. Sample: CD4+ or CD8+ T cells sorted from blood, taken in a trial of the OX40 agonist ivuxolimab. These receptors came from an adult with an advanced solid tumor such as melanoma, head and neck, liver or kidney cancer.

As DNA, the CDR3 is TGTGCCAGCAGCGAAGGACAGATCAATCAGCCCCAGCATTTT. This encodes CASSEGQINQPQHF. The V and J genes are TRBV5-6 and TRBJ1-5; perhaps TRBD1 as D (6 bases). With 4 bases removed from V and 3 bases from J, the gap between germline ends came to 11 bases. The CDR3 runs 14 residues. CDR1 and CDR2 from the germline V gene are SGHDT and YYEEEE.

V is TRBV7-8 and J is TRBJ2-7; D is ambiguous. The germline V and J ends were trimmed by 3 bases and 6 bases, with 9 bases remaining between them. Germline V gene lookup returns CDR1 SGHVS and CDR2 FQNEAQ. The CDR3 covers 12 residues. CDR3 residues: CASSFSLGEQYF. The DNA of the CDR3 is TGTGCCAGCAGCTTTAGTCTAGGCGAGCAGTACTTC.

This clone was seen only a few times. Here the CDR3 DNA reads TGTGCCAGCAGCGAGGGACTCATGAACACCGGGGAGCTGTTTTTT. It specifies CASSEGLMNTGELFF. The V gene is TRBV9, the J gene TRBJ2-2; D is perhaps TRBD2 (6 bases). The CDR3 runs 15 residues. Trimming cost V 3 bases and J 1 base, with 10 bases left between them. The germline CDR1 and CDR2 sequences are SGDLS and YYNGEE.

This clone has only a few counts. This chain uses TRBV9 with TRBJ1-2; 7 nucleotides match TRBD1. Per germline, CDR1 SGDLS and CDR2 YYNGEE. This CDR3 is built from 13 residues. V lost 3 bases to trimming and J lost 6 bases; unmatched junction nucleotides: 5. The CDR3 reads CASSAWTGDGYTF. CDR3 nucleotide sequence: TGTGCCAGCAGCGCCTGGACAGGAGATGGCTACACCTTC.

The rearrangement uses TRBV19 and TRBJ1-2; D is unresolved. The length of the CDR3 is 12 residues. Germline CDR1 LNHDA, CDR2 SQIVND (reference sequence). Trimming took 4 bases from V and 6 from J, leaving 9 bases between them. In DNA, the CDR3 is TGTGCCAGTAGTAGCTACCGGAATGGCTACACCTTC. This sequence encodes CASSSYRNGYTF.

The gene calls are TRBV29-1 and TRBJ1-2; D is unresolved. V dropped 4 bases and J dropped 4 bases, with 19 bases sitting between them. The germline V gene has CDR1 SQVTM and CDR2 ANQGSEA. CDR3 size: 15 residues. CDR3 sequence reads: CSVGEMTGSFYGYTF. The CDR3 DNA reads TGCAGCGTTGGAGAGATGACCGGATCTTTCTATGGCTACACCTTC.